This TCR beta chain was captured in a study of blood T cell repertoires in COVID-19. Study-wide context: COVID-19 samples collected from the United States, Italy and Spain covered acute and convalescent phases.

CDR1 is SGHTA and CDR2 is FQGNSA in the germline V gene. The CDR3 sequence is 15 residues long. Germline trimming cut 4 bases from V and 1 base from J; bases unmatched to any gene: 6. Per the authors' pipeline: Reference gene primer amplification in the assay estimated nucleated cell counts. TCRdb keeps only in-frame clones here, not all; method: immunoSEQ multiplex PCR. V and J calls and clone size are those listed in that table; D and trimming were worked out from the DNA. Seen here are some 40,000 clones, approximately 88% observed once, and the top ten hold 7.5% to 10%. This rearrangement joins TRBV7-2 to TRBJ1-1; 7 positions match TRBD1. This TCR came from a human donor in a cohort sampled during active COVID-19. The material sequenced was peripheral blood. CDR3 sequence: CASSSRGRRNTEAFF. DNA of the CDR3: TGTGCCAGCAGCTCGAGGGGGCGCCGGAACACTGAAGCTTTCTTT.